The 5 T cell receptor beta chains below were found in one sample sequenced in a study of response to subunit inactivated influenza vaccine. Each CDR3 protein is one row after TCRdb ran MiXCR on the RT-PCR reads. The sample has 550,000 to 800,000 distinct CDR3 sequences; approximately 14% are singletons. This sample comprised PBMCs from blood, obtained roughly 13 days after vaccination. The receptors stem from a man aged 50 or older who received an inactivated influenza vaccine.

The sample holds a few counts of this clonotype. The chain employs TRBV6-1 and TRBJ2-7; 11 bases fit TRBD1. Germline V CDR1 and CDR2: MNHNS, SASEGT. This CDR3 is built from 14 residues. Trimming took 8 bases from V and 5 from J; bases not matched to a gene: 8. The CDR3 loop reads CASAWTGGSHEQYF. As DNA, the CDR3 is TGTGCCAGCGCCTGGACAGGGGGCTCGCACGAGCAGTACTTC.

This clonotype was seen at least ten times. The chain combines TRBV18 with TRBJ2-7; TRBD1 matches 11 bases. Germline V lookup: CDR1 KGHSH, CDR2 LQKENI. The junction had 7 bases not matched to a gene; V was cut back by 8 bases and J by 4 bases. The CDR3 covers 14 residues. The CDR3, as DNA: TGTGCCAGCAGCCCCGGGACAGGGGGTTACGAGCAGTACTTC. Translating gives CASSPGTGGYEQYF.

This clonotype was seen only a few times. The CDR3 protein is CASSRRTNYNEQFF. The CDR3 DNA follows: TGTGCCAGCAGCCGGAGGACGAACTACAATGAGCAGTTCTTC. The chain recombines TRBV7-2 with TRBJ2-1; the D gene is possibly TRBD2 (5 bases). Trimming removed 5 bases at V and 3 bases at J, with 11 bases between. CDR3 length: 14 amino acids. From germline, CDR1 is SGHTA and CDR2 FQGNSA.

This clonotype occurred a few times. The J gene is TRBJ2-3, the V gene TRBV5-1; tentative D call: TRBD1 (6 bases). CDR1 is SGHRS, CDR2 YFSETQ, per germline. V lost 4 bases and J 0 bases, leaving 12 bases between the germline ends. This CDR3 has 15 amino acids. In DNA form, the CDR3 reads TGCGCCAGCAGCCCGGGACAAATTAGCACAGATACGCAGTATTTT. It specifies CASSPGQISTDTQYF. Supplemented by reference TRBV5-1 and TRBJ2-3, the full variable domain reads KAGVTQTPRYLIKTRGQQVTLSCSPISGHRSVSWYQQTPGQGLQFLFEYFSETQRNKGNFPGRFSGRQFSNSRSEMNVSTLELGDSALYLCASSPGQISTDTQYFGPGTRLTVL.

This clonotype was observed a few times. The chain recombines TRBV15 with TRBJ1-5, with 8 bases lining up with TRBD1. The V gene end was trimmed by 0 bases and the J gene end by 5 bases; junction bases not matched to a gene: 6. The CDR3 spans 16 residues. Germline V gene sequence: CDR1 LNHNV, CDR2 YYDKDF (reference sequence). CDR3 sequence reads: CATSREGQENYQPQHF. CDR3 nucleotide sequence: TGTGCCACCAGCAGAGAGGGACAGGAGAACTATCAGCCCCAGCATTTT.